This TCR beta chain is drawn from a study of identical twins. Unique molecular identifiers were present on the cDNA, and a universal primer site came from template switching. MiXCR was run by TCRdb on the 5' RACE reads, yielding one entry per CDR3 protein. Here the sample spans around 490,000 distinct CDR3 sequences, roughly an eighth being singletons. The germline gives CDR1 SGHTA, CDR2 FQGNSA. The CDR3 contains 14 residues. V lost 8 bases to trimming and J lost 5 bases, with 18 bases between them. Study findings and constraints: There is a chance that invariant MAIT and iNKT cells partially muddied zero-insertion analyses.

About this clonotype itself: Its cognate antigen is unknown.

The sample was also reused in another study, on yellow fever vaccine responses in identical twins.

The V gene is TRBV7-2, the J gene TRBJ2-5, with TRBD2 as a possible D gene (6 bases). This clonotype was obtained from a woman under 30 in good health. Sequencing was done on a sample of CD4+ T cells sorted from blood. The CDR3 coding sequence is TGTGCCAGCGGGCGGGACCAGAGGCAGGAGACCCAGTACTTC. Translating gives CASGRDQRQETQYF.